Below are 19 T cell receptor beta chains sequenced from a single sample in a study of shared clonotypes between healthy human individuals. Produced via immunoSEQ multiplex PCR; TCRdb's table is partial and in-frame only. This table holds 2 million to 2.5 million clones, approximately 96% found once. Input material: naive CD4+ T cells sorted from blood. As for subset: CD45RA+ positively selected. Receptors originate from a man between 18 and 35 years old in good health.

The V call is TRBV6-6, the J call TRBJ2-4; 13 nucleotides align to TRBD2. This CDR3 has 15 amino acids. Germline trimming cut 4 bases from V and 12 bases from J; bases unmatched to any gene: 9. The V gene's germline CDR1 is MNHNY and CDR2 SVGAGI (reference sequence). Written as DNA, the CDR3 is TGTGCCAGCAGTTGGGGACTAGCGGGAAACCCCTCTCAGTACTTC. Its protein product is CASSWGLAGNPSQYF.

The V call is TRBV2, the J call TRBJ1-2, with D maybe TRBD1 (6 bases). Germline V CDR1 and CDR2: SNHLY, FYNNEI. This CDR3 spans 14 amino acids. The germline V and J ends were trimmed by 2 bases and 4 bases, with 11 bases remaining between them. Written as DNA, the CDR3 is TGTGCCAGCAGTGAACGGGGGCTGGTCTATGGCTACACCTTC. The encoded protein is CASSERGLVYGYTF.

The genes are TRBV18 and TRBJ2-7; D gene ambiguous. The CDR3 has 13 amino acids. Germline V gene lookup returns CDR1 KGHSH and CDR2 LQKENI. V was pared by 3 bases and J by 2 bases, with 8 bases between. The CDR3 loop is CASSPPDTYEQYF. The CDR3, as DNA: TGTGCCAGCTCACCCCCGGATACCTACGAGCAGTACTTC.

The chain couples TRBV15 to TRBJ2-7, with 8 bases that match TRBD2. Losses at the gene ends were 0 bases for V and 0 bases for J; bases not matched to a gene: 1. In germline, CDR1 is LNHNV, CDR2 YYDKDF (reference sequence). The CDR3 totals 15 residues. The CDR3 here is CATSRERGVSYEQYF. The CDR3 bases are TGTGCCACCAGCAGAGAGCGGGGGGTCTCCTACGAGCAGTACTTC.

A word on this clone: The junction and the germline gene differ at one end; a read error may be behind it. V and J are TRBV5-1 and TRBJ2-5; 7 nucleotides match TRBD1. Germline assignment: CDR1 SGHRS and CDR2 YFSETQ. The CDR3 extends over 14 amino acids. The CDR3 coding sequence is TGCGCCAGCAGTTTGGGACAGCCCGTGGAGACCCAGTACTTC. It codes for CASSLGQPVETQYF.

CDR3 region: CASSLLGRGPYEQYF. CDR3 nucleotides: TGTGCCAGCAGCTTATTAGGCAGGGGCCCCTACGAGCAGTACTTC. The chain recombines TRBV7-8 with TRBJ2-7, with a possible D match to TRBD1 (6 bases). The CDR3 length is 15 residues. V lost 2 bases, J lost 2 bases, and 13 bases lay in between. Germline CDR1 reads SGHVS; CDR2 reads FQNEAQ.

A word on this clone: Additional DNA sequences in this sample encode the identical CDR3. The J gene is TRBJ2-5, the V gene TRBV4-1; D perhaps matches TRBD1 (5 bases). V lost 0 bases and J lost 2, with 10 bases in between. Germline CDR1 reads MGHRA; CDR2 reads YSYEKL. The CDR3 runs to 15 residues. The CDR3 nucleotides are TGCGCCAGCAGCCAAGAAAGGGGCGCACAAGAGACCCAGTACTTC. This encodes CASSQERGAQETQYF.

V gene TRBV29-1 combines with J gene TRBJ2-6; no definite D call. Germline lookup yields CDR1 SQVTM and CDR2 ANQGSEA. The V end was cut by 2 bases, the J end by 4 bases, with 12 bases between. This CDR3 has 15 amino acids. CDR3 bases: TGCAGCGTTGAACCCCCCGGGCTGGGGGCCAACGTCCTGACTTTC. As protein: CSVEPPGLGANVLTF.

V is TRBV30 and J is TRBJ2-7; weak D call: TRBD2 (5 bases). Germline V gives CDR1 GTSNPN, CDR2 SVGIG (reference sequence). V lost 8 bases to trimming and J lost 0 bases, with 11 bases between them. The CDR3 is 12 amino acids. CDR3 bases: TGTGCCAGTAAAGGGAGCTCCTACGAGCAGTACTTC. This codes for CASKGSSYEQYF.

This clone came up once. V gene TRBV10-3 combines with J gene TRBJ1-2; D gene unclear. Germline V gene data show CDR1 as ENHRY and CDR2 as SYGVKD. The V gene lost 6 bases and the J gene lost 6 bases, with 14 bases spanning the gap. This CDR3 is built from 13 residues. This CDR3 is CAISPQELDGYTF. CDR3 nucleotide sequence: TGTGCCATCAGCCCCCAAGAACTGGATGGCTACACCTTC.

The chain uses TRBV9 and TRBJ2-2; 8 bases are a match to TRBD2. This CDR3 is 15 amino acids long. CDR1 and CDR2 (germline): SGDLS, YYNGEE. V was pared by 3 bases and J by 1 base, with 2 bases of the junction left unmatched. The CDR3 spells CASSAAGVNTGELFF. CDR3 coding DNA: TGTGCCAGCAGCGCAGCGGGAGTGAACACCGGGGAGCTGTTTTTT. The whole variable domain, remainder taken from reference TRBV9 and TRBJ2-2, is DSGVTQTPKHLITATGQRVTLRCSPRSGDLSVYWYQQSLDQGLQFLIQYYNGEERAKGNILERFSAQQFPDLHSELNLSSLELGDSALYFCASSAAGVNTGELFFGEGSRLTVL.

A note on this clone: Other DNA sequences in this sample translate to the same CDR3. This sequence joins TRBV18 and TRBJ1-1, with no clear D. Germline V CDR1 and CDR2: KGHSH, LQKENI. The CDR3 sequence is 14 residues long. Trimming took off 3 bases at V and 0 bases at J, with 8 bases between the two ends. The CDR3 region has the DNA TGTGCCAGCTCACCTTCCACGGTGAACACTGAAGCTTTCTTT. Translation gives CASSPSTVNTEAFF.

V is TRBV4-1 and J is TRBJ1-6; D is undetermined. This CDR3 region has 15 residues. Trimming stripped 1 base from V and 6 bases from J, with 10 bases between. CDR1 is MGHRA and CDR2 is YSYEKL in the germline V gene. DNA for the CDR3: TGCGCCAGCAGCCAAGGCCGGGAGGCTAATTCACCCCTCCACTTT. Protein sequence: CASSQGREANSPLHF.

This chain's CDR3 is CASTLTLGEQYF. The CDR3 nucleotides are TGTGCCAGCACCTTGACCTTGGGCGAGCAGTACTTC. The J gene is TRBJ2-7, the V gene TRBV11-3; D is ambiguous. The length of the CDR3 is 12 residues. Germline V gene lookup returns CDR1 SGHNT and CDR2 YENEEA. V was trimmed by 7 bases and J by 6 bases, leaving 13 bases between them.

This clone has just one count. Lacking the conserved final phenylalanine or tryptophan, this CDR3 likely reflects a read error. The V and J genes are TRBV5-4 and TRBJ2-7, with D uncertain. Trimming took off 1 base at V and 3 bases at J, with 5 bases between the two ends. From germline, CDR1 is SGHNT and CDR2 YYREEE (reference sequence). The CDR3 totals 12 residues. The chain's CDR3 is CASSLNNYEQYL. In DNA, the CDR3 is TGTGCCAGCAGCTTGAACAACTACGAGCAGTACCTC.

This clone was counted once. This chain links TRBV25-1 with TRBJ1-4; TRBD1 is a possible D gene (6 bases). Germline V gene sequence: CDR1 MGHDK, CDR2 SYGVNS. There are 15 residues in the CDR3. V gave up 4 bases and J gave up 6 bases, with 15 bases separating them. CDR3 region: CASSGSTGTYEKLFF. CDR3 nucleotides: TGTGCCAGCAGTGGCTCCACCGGGACATATGAAAAACTGTTTTTT.

The CDR3 DNA sequence: TGTGCCAGCAGTTCCTGGACTAGCGGGGCCTACGAGCAGTACTTC. Translating gives CASSSWTSGAYEQYF. This chain joins TRBV6-5 and TRBJ2-7; 12 positions agree with TRBD2. The ends lost 4 bases at V and 2 bases at J; junction bases unmatched: 3. Looked up from germline, CDR1 is MNHEY and CDR2 is SVGAGI. The CDR3 sequence is 15 residues long.

A single count supports this clone. This same CDR3 is encoded by further DNA sequences in the sample. This rearrangement joins TRBV9 to TRBJ2-2, with D possibly being TRBD1 (5 bases). V lost 3 bases and J lost 2, with 8 bases in between. Looked up from germline, CDR1 is SGDLS and CDR2 is YYNGEE. The CDR3 has 14 residues. DNA for the CDR3: TGTGCCAGCAGCGGCACAGGTAACACCGGGGAGCTGTTTTTT. Amino acids: CASSGTGNTGELFF.

V and J are TRBV2 and TRBJ2-1, with D possibly being TRBD1 or TRBD2 (6 bases each). This CDR3 comprises 15 residues. Germline assignment: CDR1 SNHLY and CDR2 FYNNEI. Deletions cut 1 base from V and 4 bases from J, with 11 bases between. The CDR3 bases are TGTGCCAGCAGTGAAGTAAGGGGGGCTTACAATGAGCAGTTCTTC. This sequence encodes CASSEVRGAYNEQFF.